The 4 T cell receptor beta chains reported below all come from one sample, sequenced in a study of regulatory T cells in long-lasting Graves disease listed by TCRdb under 2021. The sample's time point label is to be understood as: newly diagnosed GD, antithyroid drugs for less than 3 months. For both TCR sequencing and RNA sequencing, RNA was extracted from PBMCs using TRIzol. Library creation used multiplex PCR. The listed sequencing device is Illumina HiSeq 4000. CDR3 regions were amplified by Arm-PCR with iRepertoire HTBI primers to construct TCR beta libraries. The public reads were run again by TCRdb, first through fastp at Q25 and then through MiXCR, and only productive beta chains were kept. Every CDR3 protein is listed once, alongside the most common genes and DNA of its rows. The sample table lists roughly 380,000 distinct CDR3 sequences, over 15% of them with a count of one. 25% to 30% of the sample belongs to the ten largest clones.

In addition, the sample was reused for a study of T cells in Graves' hyperthyroidism and ophthalmopathy.

The sequenced sample was peripheral blood mononuclear cells (PBMCs), obtained at new diagnosis, from a patient treated with antithyroid drugs. The receptors were sampled from a middle-aged man with Graves disease. Donor details come from another sample of the same person, matched by shared clones.

This clonotype was picked up one time. A much larger clonotype is one base distant, so this may be a read error. V gene TRBV6-1 combines with J gene TRBJ2-2, with a tentative D call TRBD2 (6 bases). This CDR3 is 13 amino acids long. Germline assignment: CDR1 MNHNS and CDR2 SASEGT. Trimming removed 10 bases at V and 4 bases at J, with 13 bases between. Here the CDR3 reads CATRDLSTGELFF. The DNA of the CDR3 is TGTGCCACTCGGGACTTGAGCACCGGGGAGCTGTTTTTT.

The V and J genes are TRBV3-1 and TRBJ2-5; TRBD2 matches 10 bases. Looked up from germline, CDR1 is LGHDT and CDR2 is YNNKEL (reference sequence). This CDR3 has 14 amino acids. Trimming cost V 0 bases and J 9 bases; bases outside gene matches: 4. The CDR3 here is CASSQDWLAGAQYF. CDR3 nucleotides: TGTGCCAGCAGCCAAGATTGGCTAGCGGGGGCCCAGTACTTC.

The rearrangement uses TRBV11-1 and TRBJ2-1, with 13 positions matching TRBD2. V shed 6 bases, J shed 4 bases, and the junction held 6 bases outside the gene matches. The CDR3 runs to 16 residues. Germline V gene data show CDR1 as SGHAT and CDR2 as FQDESV (reference sequence). The CDR3 sequence: CASRYTSGRDYNEQFF. The DNA for the CDR3 is TGTGCCAGCAGGTACACTAGCGGGAGGGATTACAATGAGCAGTTCTTC.

The chain couples TRBV18 to TRBJ2-3, with D possibly matching TRBD1 (6 bases). The germline V and J ends were trimmed by 0 bases and 4 bases, with 11 bases remaining between them. In germline, CDR1 is KGHSH, CDR2 LQKENI. The CDR3 loop spans 15 amino acids. This CDR3 reads CASSPPGTNSDTQYF. CDR3 sequence (DNA): TGTGCCAGCTCACCACCCGGGACAAACTCAGATACGCAGTATTTT.